Below are 18 T cell receptor beta chains sequenced from a single sample in a study of radiotherapy plus CTLA-4 blockade in lung cancer. Method: immunoSEQ multiplex PCR; TCRdb's copy keeps in-frame clones and lacks some. This table holds 35,000 to 55,000 clones, about 67% found once. The material sequenced was peripheral blood, taken from a patient treated with radiotherapy plus ipilimumab. Receptors were obtained from a human donor with non-small cell lung cancer who had a partial response to radiotherapy plus ipilimumab.

This clone has a single count. The chain employs TRBV9 and TRBJ2-1, with TRBD2 matching over 9 bases. CDR1 is SGDLS and CDR2 is YYNGEE in the germline V gene. The V and J ends lost 3 bases and 9 bases, in that order; junction bases with no gene match: 19. This CDR3 is built from 18 residues. CDR3 residues: CASSDGAGSGGGAGEQFF. Here the CDR3 DNA reads TGTGCCAGCAGCGACGGGGCCGGTAGTGGCGGGGGGGCAGGTGAGCAGTTCTTC.

The rearrangement uses TRBV6-1 and TRBJ1-2; perhaps TRBD1 as D (5 bases). Looked up from germline, CDR1 is MNHNS and CDR2 is SASEGT. This CDR3 has 12 residues. Trimming removed 5 bases from V and 5 bases from J, with 9 bases in between. CDR3 sequence: CASSPRQYGYTF. CDR3 bases: TGTGCCAGCAGTCCAAGACAGTATGGCTACACCTTC.

This clone was counted a single time. V and J are TRBV2 and TRBJ1-2, with a possible D match to TRBD1 (5 bases). V lost 8 bases and J lost 0, with 13 bases in between. CDR3 length: 14 residues. Germline CDR1 reads SNHLY; CDR2 reads FYNNEI. Written as DNA, the CDR3 is TGTGCCAGCGACAGCCCTCCTGCTAACTATGGCTACACCTTC. Protein product: CASDSPPANYGYTF.

Points on this clone: At one end the junction does not follow the germline gene, possibly because of a read error. The rearrangement uses TRBV15 and TRBJ2-7; 9 bases agree with TRBD2. The V gene's germline CDR1 is LNHNV and CDR2 YYDKDF (reference sequence). This CDR3 is built from 15 residues. The CDR3, as DNA: TGTGCCACCAGCAAAGTAGGGACTAGCTCCCACGAGCAGTACTTC. Protein product: CATSKVGTSSHEQYF.

This rearrangement joins TRBV29-1 to TRBJ1-2; no clear D gene. This CDR3 is built from 11 residues. Germline V gene lookup returns CDR1 SQVTM and CDR2 ANQGSEA. V dropped 3 bases and J dropped 4 bases, with 6 bases sitting between them. The CDR3 sequence: CSVDSVYGYTF. The CDR3 DNA reads TGCAGCGTTGACTCAGTCTATGGCTACACCTTC.

This sequence joins TRBV19 and TRBJ2-7; 7 nucleotides match TRBD1. The germline CDR1 and CDR2 sequences are LNHDA and SQIVND (reference sequence). The CDR3 is 13 residues long. After removal of 6 bases from V and 0 bases from J, the junction contained 2 bases not matched to a gene. The CDR3 sequence: CASRGTVSYEQYF. CDR3 DNA: TGTGCCAGTAGGGGGACAGTCTCCTACGAGCAGTACTTC.

In this sample, this clone turned up a few times. The chain carries TRBV9 and TRBJ2-3, with a tentative D call TRBD1 (5 bases). CDR3 length equals 14 residues. V lost 6 bases and J lost 1, with 12 bases in between. From germline, CDR1 is SGDLS and CDR2 YYNGEE. CDR3 nucleotides: TGTGCCAGCACCAGGGATGTGGGCACAGATACGCAGTATTTT. Its protein product is CASTRDVGTDTQYF.

This clone was found a few times. The chain links TRBV5-1 to TRBJ2-3, with 7 bases matching TRBD2. CDR3 length equals 13 residues. V was pared by 9 bases and J by 0 bases, with 4 bases of the junction left unmatched. Germline V CDR1 and CDR2: SGHRS, YFSETQ. The chain's CDR3 is CATSLASTDTQYF. The CDR3 nucleotides read TGCGCCACGTCACTAGCGAGCACAGATACGCAGTATTTT.

The rearrangement joins TRBV5-6 to TRBJ1-2; D ambiguous. The CDR3 runs 12 residues. V lost 5 bases to trimming and J lost 4 bases, with 9 bases between them. Per germline, CDR1 SGHDT and CDR2 YYEEEE. CDR3 protein: CASSSRFYGYTF. The CDR3 DNA is TGTGCCAGCAGTTCGAGATTCTATGGCTACACCTTC.

The chain has TRBV9 and TRBJ1-5, with 8 positions matching TRBD1. Germline V gives CDR1 SGDLS, CDR2 YYNGEE. The CDR3 runs to 15 residues. V dropped 3 bases and J dropped 7; count of bases not matched to a gene: 9. The CDR3 region is CASSASGTGYQPQHF. The CDR3 DNA reads TGTGCCAGCAGCGCGTCCGGGACAGGCTACCAGCCCCAGCATTTT. Filled out from reference TRBV9 and TRBJ1-5, the complete variable domain reads DSGVTQTPKHLITATGQRVTLRCSPRSGDLSVYWYQQSLDQGLQFLIQYYNGEERAKGNILERFSAQQFPDLHSELNLSSLELGDSALYFCASSASGTGYQPQHFGDGTRLSIL.

A few counts support this clone. The chain links TRBV4-1 to TRBJ2-7; TRBD2 matches 8 bases. This CDR3 is built from 13 residues. Germline CDR1 reads MGHRA; CDR2 reads YSYEKL. V lost 4 bases, J lost 3 bases, and 2 bases stayed unmatched. CDR3 DNA sequence: TGCGCCAGCAGCCCAACTAGCGGCTACGAGCAGTACTTC. This translates into CASSPTSGYEQYF.

The gene calls are TRBV28 and TRBJ1-2; D not certain. This CDR3 spans 15 amino acids. Trimming took off 4 bases at V and 8 bases at J, with 20 bases between the two ends. CDR1 MDHEN and CDR2 SYDVKM come from the germline V gene. The CDR3 region is CASSSGWERASGYTF. CDR3 coding DNA: TGTGCCAGCAGTTCGGGGTGGGAGAGGGCATCCGGCTACACCTTC.

The chain has TRBV7-3 and TRBJ2-5, with 8 bases lining up with TRBD2. V shed 6 bases, J shed 3 bases, and the junction held 6 bases outside the gene matches. CDR3 length: 14 residues. CDR1 SGHTA and CDR2 FQGTGA come from the germline V gene. The CDR3 DNA follows: TGTGCCAGCAGTCTTAGCGGGGTTGAAGAGACCCAGTACTTC. As protein: CASSLSGVEETQYF.

The J gene is TRBJ2-7, the V gene TRBV2; a possible D gene is TRBD2 (6 bases). CDR1 is SNHLY, CDR2 FYNNEI, per germline. The length of the CDR3 is 12 residues. The V end was cut by 6 bases, the J end by 3 bases, with 9 bases between. DNA of the CDR3: TGTGCCAGCAGGCGGGACGGCTACGAGCAGTACTTC. The encoded protein is CASRRDGYEQYF. Full variable domain (outside the CDR3, taken from reference TRBV2 and TRBJ2-7): EPEVTQTPSHQVTQMGQEVILRCVPISNHLYFYWYRQILGQKVEFLVSFYNNEISEKSEIFDDQFSVERPDGSNFTLKIRSTKLEDSAMYFCASRRDGYEQYFGPGTRLTVT.

The CDR3 nucleotides read TGTGCCAGTAGTATAGTGGGGAGGGTCTCCTACAATGAGCAGTTCTTC. Its protein product is CASSIVGRVSYNEQFF. V and J are TRBV19 and TRBJ2-1; TRBD2 agrees at 7 bases. Germline V gene sequence: CDR1 LNHDA, CDR2 SQIVND (reference sequence). The CDR3 length is 16 residues. Germline trimming cut 1 base from V and 0 bases from J; bases unmatched to any gene: 3.

V and J are TRBV5-4 and TRBJ1-1, with D perhaps matching TRBD1 (6 bases). From germline, CDR1 is SGHNT and CDR2 YYREEE (reference sequence). This CDR3 comprises 13 residues. Deletions cut 4 bases from V and 3 bases from J, with 10 bases between. CDR3 sequence (DNA): TGTGCCAGCAGCCTTGGACAGTACACTGAAGCTTTCTTT. Protein sequence: CASSLGQYTEAFF.

The V call is TRBV5-6, the J call TRBJ1-1; D gene unclear. V gave up 4 bases and J gave up 8 bases, with 24 bases separating them. Per the germline V gene, CDR1 is SGHDT and CDR2 is YYEEEE. The CDR3 runs 16 residues. CDR3 nucleotide sequence: TGTGCCAGCAGCATCCGAGGAGGGTGGTTCCCCCAGGAAGCTTTCTTT. It encodes CASSIRGGWFPQEAFF.

The V call is TRBV15, the J call TRBJ1-2, with a tentative D call TRBD1 (6 bases). The CDR3 length is 15 residues. Trimming cost V 5 bases and J 2 bases, with 15 bases left between them. Germline V gives CDR1 LNHNV, CDR2 YYDKDF (reference sequence). CDR3 region: CATSSSRDINYGYTF. In nucleotides, the CDR3 is TGTGCCACCAGCTCATCCCGGGACATCAACTATGGCTACACCTTC.